This T cell receptor beta chain was sequenced during a study of T cell responses to AZD1222 COVID-19 vaccine. Looked up from germline, CDR1 is MGHDK and CDR2 is SYGVNS. This CDR3 has 16 amino acids. V dropped 2 bases and J dropped 0 bases, with 10 bases sitting between them. TCRdb keeps only in-frame clones here, not all; method: immunoSEQ multiplex PCR. This sample carries about 82,000 clones, 85% to 90% of them seen once, and the ten largest clones take around 5.8%. This chain joins TRBV25-1 and TRBJ1-4; D is possibly TRBD1 (5 bases). The sequence derives from an adult in good health. The input for sequencing was peripheral blood, taken on day 0 of AZD1222 vaccination. The CDR3 spells CASSEEGESTNEKLFF. The CDR3 DNA reads TGTGCCAGCAGTGAAGAAGGGGAGTCAACTAATGAAAAACTGTTTTTT.